The 9 T cell receptor beta chains below come from one sample, sequenced in a study of regulatory dendritic cells for organ transplantation. Sorted T cells were CFSE-labeled and cultured four to five days with allogeneic regulatory or mature dendritic cells at 1:10. These receptors are not linked to any known antigen. Here immunoSEQ multiplex PCR was the method, and the copy in TCRdb shows in-frame clones only, minus some. The profile shows 7,500 to 8,500 clones, roughly two thirds of them singletons. Material for sequencing was memory CD4+ T cells from blood cultured with dendritic cells. The subset is: CD45RO+ memory T cells. The receptors shown here come from a human donor in good health.

In its sample, this clone is medium-sized. The chain links TRBV19 to TRBJ2-7, with D possibly matching TRBD1 (5 bases). Trimming shortened V by 5 bases and J by 0 bases, and 14 bases separated the two germline ends. This CDR3 comprises 15 residues. CDR1 and CDR2 from the germline V gene are LNHDA and SQIVND (reference sequence). In DNA, the CDR3 is TGTGCCAGTAGTCTACACTCAGGGCTCTCCTACGAGCAGTACTTC. Its protein product is CASSLHSGLSYEQYF.

This clone was detected only a few times. The rearrangement joins TRBV9 to TRBJ2-2; 7 nucleotides agree with TRBD1. The CDR3 totals 13 residues. The ends lost 5 bases at V and 7 bases at J; junction bases unmatched: 5. Germline lookup yields CDR1 SGDLS and CDR2 YYNGEE. The DNA of the CDR3 is TGTGCCAGCAGACAGGGGCGAAGCGGGGAGCTGTTTTTT. It codes for CASRQGRSGELFF. The entire variable domain, with the rest obtained from reference TRBV9 and TRBJ2-2, is as follows: DSGVTQTPKHLITATGQRVTLRCSPRSGDLSVYWYQQSLDQGLQFLIQYYNGEERAKGNILERFSAQQFPDLHSELNLSSLELGDSALYFCASRQGRSGELFFGEGSRLTVL.

This clone was seen a handful of times. This rearrangement joins TRBV11-1 to TRBJ1-1; no clear D. The CDR3 is 14 residues long. The germline gives CDR1 SGHAT, CDR2 FQDESV (reference sequence). Trimming left V 2 bases short and J 4 bases short, with 11 bases between. The CDR3 DNA reads TGTGCCAGCAGCTTACAAAGGGAGGGCACTGAAGCTTTCTTT. It encodes CASSLQREGTEAFF.

This chain uses TRBV5-1 with TRBJ2-3, with 9 bases fitting TRBD2. CDR1 is SGHRS, CDR2 YFSETQ, per germline. With 4 bases clipped from V and 6 bases from J, the junction kept 6 bases outside the gene matches. The CDR3 spans 14 residues. The CDR3 region has the DNA TGCGCCAGCAGCACCAAGCGGGGGGACGATACGCAGTATTTT. This translates into CASSTKRGDDTQYF. Combining the CDR3 with reference TRBV5-1 and TRBJ2-3 gives the whole variable domain KAGVTQTPRYLIKTRGQQVTLSCSPISGHRSVSWYQQTPGQGLQFLFEYFSETQRNKGNFPGRFSGRQFSNSRSEMNVSTLELGDSALYLCASSTKRGDDTQYFGPGTRLTVL.

In its sample, this clone was seen a few times. This sequence joins TRBV6-5 and TRBJ2-2, with unresolved D. The ends were cut back, 7 bases at V and 0 bases at J, with 12 bases in the middle. This CDR3 has 15 residues. CDR1 is MNHEY and CDR2 is SVGAGI in the germline V gene. The CDR3 is CASKKQLANTGELFF. In DNA form, the CDR3 reads TGTGCCAGCAAAAAACAGCTCGCGAACACCGGGGAGCTGTTTTTT.

The V and J genes are TRBV18 and TRBJ2-3; no clear D gene. Trimming removed 0 bases from V and 0 bases from J, with 10 bases in between. CDR1 KGHSH and CDR2 LQKENI come from the germline V gene. The CDR3 is made up of 16 amino acids. CDR3 nucleotides: TGTGCCAGCTCACCACCGTCTGCGAAGAGCACAGATACGCAGTATTTT. Translated, it gives CASSPPSAKSTDTQYF.

The table lists this clone with a count of one. This sequence joins TRBV20-1 and TRBJ1-1, with D perhaps TRBD1 (5 bases). The CDR3 length is 11 residues. CDR1 and CDR2 from the germline V gene are DFQATT and SNEGSKA (reference sequence). This chain's CDR3 is CGARMNTEAFF. The CDR3 region has the DNA TGCGGGGCCCGCATGAACACTGAAGCTTTCTTT.

This sequence joins TRBV5-1 and TRBJ2-7; possibly TRBD1 for D (6 bases). The CDR3 runs to 15 residues. V dropped 5 bases and J dropped 0 bases, with 15 bases sitting between them. The V gene's germline CDR1 is SGHRS and CDR2 YFSETQ. The CDR3 loop is CASRSDRRDSYEQYF. The CDR3 DNA sequence: TGCGCCAGCAGGTCGGACAGAAGAGACTCCTACGAGCAGTACTTC.

The chain has TRBV4-1 and TRBJ2-1, with 12 positions matching TRBD2. The germline V gene has CDR1 MGHRA and CDR2 YSYEKL. V shed 4 bases, J shed 4 bases, and the junction held 8 bases outside the gene matches. The CDR3 loop spans 17 amino acids. The CDR3, as DNA: TGCGCCAGCAGCCGAGGTGGACTAGCGGGGATGTACAATGAGCAGTTCTTC. The encoded protein is CASSRGGLAGMYNEQFF.